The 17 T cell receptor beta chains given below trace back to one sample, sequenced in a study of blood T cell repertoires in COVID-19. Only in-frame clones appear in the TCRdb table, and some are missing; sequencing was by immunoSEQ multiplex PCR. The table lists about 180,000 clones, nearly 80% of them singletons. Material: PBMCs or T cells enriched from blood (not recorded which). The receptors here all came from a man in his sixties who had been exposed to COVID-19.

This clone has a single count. The CDR3 DNA reads TGTGCCTGGAGGGGTTGGGCTACGAACACTGAAGCTTTCTTT. Translated, it gives CAWRGWATNTEAFF. The gene calls are TRBV30 and TRBJ1-1; no firm D call. The V and J ends lost 3 bases and 1 base respectively, with 12 bases between them. The CDR3 length is 14 residues. Germline V gene lookup returns CDR1 GTSNPN and CDR2 SVGIG (reference sequence).

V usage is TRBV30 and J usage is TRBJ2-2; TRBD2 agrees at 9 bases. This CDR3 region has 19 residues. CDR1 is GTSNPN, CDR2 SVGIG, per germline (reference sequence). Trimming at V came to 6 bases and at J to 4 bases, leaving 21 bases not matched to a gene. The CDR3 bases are TGTGCCTGCCCATTCGAGCGGCTAGCGGGACGGGTTAGCACCGGGGAGCTGTTTTTT. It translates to CACPFERLAGRVSTGELFF.

The CDR3 DNA sequence: TGTGCCACCAGCACCGCCATCGGGAGGGGCGGGTCGCAGTACTTC. This translates into CATSTAIGRGGSQYF. V and J are TRBV15 and TRBJ2-7; 8 bases are shared with TRBD2. Germline lookup yields CDR1 LNHNV and CDR2 YYDKDF (reference sequence). The CDR3 is made up of 15 amino acids. V trimming: 4 bases; J trimming: 9 bases; junction bases outside the gene matches: 14.

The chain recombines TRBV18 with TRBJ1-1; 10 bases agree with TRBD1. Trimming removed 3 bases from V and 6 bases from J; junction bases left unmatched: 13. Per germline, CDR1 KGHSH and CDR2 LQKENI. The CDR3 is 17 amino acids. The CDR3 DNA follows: TGTGCCAGCTCACCCGGTCCCGGGACAGGGGTGGGGCCTGAAGCTTTCTTT. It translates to CASSPGPGTGVGPEAFF.

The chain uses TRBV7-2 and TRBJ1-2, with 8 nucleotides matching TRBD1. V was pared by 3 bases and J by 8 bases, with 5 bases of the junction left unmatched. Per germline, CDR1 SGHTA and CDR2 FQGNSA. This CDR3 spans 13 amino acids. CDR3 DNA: TGTGCCAGCAGCTTCATACGGACAGGGGGCTACACCTTC. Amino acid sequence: CASSFIRTGGYTF.

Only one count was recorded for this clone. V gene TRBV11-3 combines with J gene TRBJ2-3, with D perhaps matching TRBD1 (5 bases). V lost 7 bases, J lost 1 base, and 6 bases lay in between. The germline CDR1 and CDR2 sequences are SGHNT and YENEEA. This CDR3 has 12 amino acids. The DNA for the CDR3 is TGTGCCAGCACAGGGCGCACAGATACGCAGTATTTT. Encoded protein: CASTGRTDTQYF.

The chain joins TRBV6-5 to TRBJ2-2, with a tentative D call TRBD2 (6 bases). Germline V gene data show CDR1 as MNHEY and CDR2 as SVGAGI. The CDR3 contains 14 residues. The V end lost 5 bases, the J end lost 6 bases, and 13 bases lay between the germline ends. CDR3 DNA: TGTGCCAGCAGTCCCGGGACTGGCGCCGGGGAGCTGTTTTTT. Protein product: CASSPGTGAGELFF.

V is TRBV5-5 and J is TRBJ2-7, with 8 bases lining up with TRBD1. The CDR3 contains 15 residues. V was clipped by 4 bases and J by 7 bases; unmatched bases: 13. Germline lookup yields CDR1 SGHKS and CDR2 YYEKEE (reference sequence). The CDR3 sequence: CASSPWAGTGTEQYF. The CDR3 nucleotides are TGTGCCAGCAGCCCTTGGGCCGGGACAGGTACGGAGCAGTACTTC.

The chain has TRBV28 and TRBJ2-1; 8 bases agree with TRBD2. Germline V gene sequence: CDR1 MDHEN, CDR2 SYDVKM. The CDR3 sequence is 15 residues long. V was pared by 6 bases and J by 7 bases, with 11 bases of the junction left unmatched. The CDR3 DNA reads TGTGCCAGCAGGTCGTCGGGGGGGGCGTTGAATGAGCAGTTCTTC. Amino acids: CASRSSGGALNEQFF.

CDR3 DNA sequence: TGTGCCAGCAGTTTCAGCGGGAGGGCCAGGGGAGATACGCAGTATTTT. Translation gives CASSFSGRARGDTQYF. This chain uses TRBV28 with TRBJ2-3, with 10 positions matching TRBD2. The germline V gene encodes CDR1 MDHEN and CDR2 SYDVKM. Trimming cost V 3 bases and J 5 bases; bases outside gene matches: 8. The CDR3 length is 16 residues.

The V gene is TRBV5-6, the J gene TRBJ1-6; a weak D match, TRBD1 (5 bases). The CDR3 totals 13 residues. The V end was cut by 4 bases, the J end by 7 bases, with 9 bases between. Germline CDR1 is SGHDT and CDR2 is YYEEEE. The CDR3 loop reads CASSVNRNSPLHF. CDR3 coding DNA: TGTGCCAGCAGCGTGAACAGGAATTCACCCCTCCACTTT. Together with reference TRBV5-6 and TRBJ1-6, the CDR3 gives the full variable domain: DAGVTQSPTHLIKTRGQQVTLRCSPKSGHDTVSWYQQALGQGPQFIFQYYEEEERQRGNFPDRFSGHQFPNYSSELNVNALLLGDSALYLCASSVNRNSPLHFGNGTRLTVT.

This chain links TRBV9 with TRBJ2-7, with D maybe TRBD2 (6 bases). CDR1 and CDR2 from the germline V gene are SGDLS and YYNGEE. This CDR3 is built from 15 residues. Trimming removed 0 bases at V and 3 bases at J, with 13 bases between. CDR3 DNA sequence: TGTGCCAGCAGCGTAGGCGTTAGCGGAAACTACGAGCAGTACTTC. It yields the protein CASSVGVSGNYEQYF.

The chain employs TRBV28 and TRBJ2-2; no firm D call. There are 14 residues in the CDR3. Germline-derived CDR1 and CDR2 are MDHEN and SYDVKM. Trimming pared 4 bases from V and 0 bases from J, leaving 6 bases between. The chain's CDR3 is CASSYPANTGELFF. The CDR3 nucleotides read TGTGCCAGCAGTTATCCTGCGAACACCGGGGAGCTGTTTTTT.

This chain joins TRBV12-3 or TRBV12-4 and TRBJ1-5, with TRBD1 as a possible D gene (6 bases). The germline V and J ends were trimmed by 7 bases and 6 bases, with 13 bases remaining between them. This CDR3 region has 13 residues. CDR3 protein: CASTLDSRQPQHF. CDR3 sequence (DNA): TGTGCCAGCACCCTGGACAGTCGTCAGCCCCAGCATTTT.

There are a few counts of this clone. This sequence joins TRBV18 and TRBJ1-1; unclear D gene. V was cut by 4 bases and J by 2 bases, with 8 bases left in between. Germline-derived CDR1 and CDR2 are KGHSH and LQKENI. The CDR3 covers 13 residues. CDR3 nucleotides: TGTGCCAGCTCACTGGCATCCAACACTGAAGCTTTCTTT. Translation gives CASSLASNTEAFF.

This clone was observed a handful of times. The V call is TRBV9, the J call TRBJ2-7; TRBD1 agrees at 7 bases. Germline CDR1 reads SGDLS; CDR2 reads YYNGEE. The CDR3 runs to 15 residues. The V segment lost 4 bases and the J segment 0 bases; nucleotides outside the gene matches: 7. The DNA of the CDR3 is TGTGCCAGCAGCCCAGGGGGACGGAGCTCCTACGAGCAGTACTTC. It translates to CASSPGGRSSYEQYF.

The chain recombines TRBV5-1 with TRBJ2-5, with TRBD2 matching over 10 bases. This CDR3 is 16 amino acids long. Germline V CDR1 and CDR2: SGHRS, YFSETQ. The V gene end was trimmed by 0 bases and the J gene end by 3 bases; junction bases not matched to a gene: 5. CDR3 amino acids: CASSLEPGLAEETQYF. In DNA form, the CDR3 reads TGCGCCAGCAGCTTGGAACCCGGACTAGCGGAAGAGACCCAGTACTTC.